The clone carrying this T cell receptor (beta chain) has a count of ten or more. The ends lost 5 bases at V and 2 bases at J; junction bases unmatched: 4. This CDR3 is built from 14 residues. Germline CDR1 reads SGHTA; CDR2 reads FQGNSA. The sample originates from a study of molecular identifiers for immune sequencing clone quantification. Study-wide context: In replicates, RNA from approximately 20,000 or 100,000 naive CD8 cells was divided five ways and four parts were sequenced.

TCRdb fed the PCR reads into MiXCR, producing one record per CDR3 protein. In the table there are a few hundred thousand distinct CDR3 sequences, approximately 25% of which are singletons. The sequence was collected from a human donor in good health. Some libraries in this study had Jurkat cell RNA spiked in. The chain is built from TRBV7-2 and TRBJ2-7; TRBD1 aligns across 9 bases. The sample was naive CD8+ T cells from blood, with Jurkat cell RNA spiked in. This sample's subset: FACS-sorted CD8+CD4-CCR7+CD45RA+ naive T cells. The CDR3: CASSQTGGPYEQYF. In DNA form, the CDR3 reads TGTGCCAGCAGCCAGACAGGGGGGCCCTACGAGCAGTACTTC.